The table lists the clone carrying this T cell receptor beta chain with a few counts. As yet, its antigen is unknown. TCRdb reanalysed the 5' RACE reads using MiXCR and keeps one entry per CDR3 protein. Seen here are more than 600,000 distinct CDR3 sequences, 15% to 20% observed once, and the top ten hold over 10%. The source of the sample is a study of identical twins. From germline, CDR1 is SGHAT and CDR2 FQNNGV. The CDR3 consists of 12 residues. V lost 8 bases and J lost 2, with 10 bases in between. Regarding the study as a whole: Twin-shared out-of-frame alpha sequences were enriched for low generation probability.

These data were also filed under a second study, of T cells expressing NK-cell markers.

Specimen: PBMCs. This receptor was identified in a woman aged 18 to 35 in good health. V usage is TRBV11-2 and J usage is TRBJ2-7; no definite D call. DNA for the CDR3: TGTGCCAGCGGGCCATCCCCCTACGAGCAGTACTTC. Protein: CASGPSPYEQYF.